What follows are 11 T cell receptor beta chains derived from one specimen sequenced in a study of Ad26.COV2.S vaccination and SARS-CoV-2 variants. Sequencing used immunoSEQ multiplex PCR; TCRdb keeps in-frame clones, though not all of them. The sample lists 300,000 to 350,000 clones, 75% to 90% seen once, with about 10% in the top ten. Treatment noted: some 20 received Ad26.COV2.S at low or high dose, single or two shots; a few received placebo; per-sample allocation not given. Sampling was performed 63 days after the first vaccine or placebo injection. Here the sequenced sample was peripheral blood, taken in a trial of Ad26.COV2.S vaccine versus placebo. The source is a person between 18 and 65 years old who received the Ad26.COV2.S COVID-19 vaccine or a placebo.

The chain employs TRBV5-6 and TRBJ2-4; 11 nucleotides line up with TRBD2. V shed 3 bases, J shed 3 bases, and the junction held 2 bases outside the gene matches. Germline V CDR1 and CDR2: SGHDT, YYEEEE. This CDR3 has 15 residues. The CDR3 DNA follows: TGTGCCAGCAGCTCGACTAGCGGGATCAAAAACATTCAGTACTTC. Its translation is CASSSTSGIKNIQYF. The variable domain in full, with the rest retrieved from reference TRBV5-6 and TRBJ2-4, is DAGVTQSPTHLIKTRGQQVTLRCSPKSGHDTVSWYQQALGQGPQFIFQYYEEEERQRGNFPDRFSGHQFPNYSSELNVNALLLGDSALYLCASSSTSGIKNIQYFGAGTRLSVL.

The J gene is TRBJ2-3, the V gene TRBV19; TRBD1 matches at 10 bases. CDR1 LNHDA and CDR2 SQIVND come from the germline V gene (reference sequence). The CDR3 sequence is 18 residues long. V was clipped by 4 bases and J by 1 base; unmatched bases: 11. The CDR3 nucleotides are TGTGCCAGTAGTAGCGGAGGGACAGGGGCATCTGGCACAGATACGCAGTATTTT. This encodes CASSSGGTGASGTDTQYF. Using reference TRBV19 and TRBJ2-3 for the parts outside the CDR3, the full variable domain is DGGITQSPKYLFRKEGQNVTLSCEQNLNHDAMYWYRQDPGQGLRLIYYSQIVNDFQKGDIAEGYSVSREKKESFPLTVTSAQKNPTAFYLCASSSGGTGASGTDTQYFGPGTRLTVL.

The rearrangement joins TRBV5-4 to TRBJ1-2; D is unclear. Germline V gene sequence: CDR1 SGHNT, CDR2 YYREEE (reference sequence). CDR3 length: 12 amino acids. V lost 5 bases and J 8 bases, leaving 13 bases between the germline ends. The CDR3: CASRGGGGGYTF. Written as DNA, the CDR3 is TGTGCCAGCAGAGGAGGCGGTGGAGGCTACACCTTC.

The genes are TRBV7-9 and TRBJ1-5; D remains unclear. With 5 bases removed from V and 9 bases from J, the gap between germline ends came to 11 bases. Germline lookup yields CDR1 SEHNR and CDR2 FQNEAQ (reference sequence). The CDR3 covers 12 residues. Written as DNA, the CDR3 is TGTGCCAGCAGCCCCCTCAGCGGGCCCCAGCATTTT. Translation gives CASSPLSGPQHF.

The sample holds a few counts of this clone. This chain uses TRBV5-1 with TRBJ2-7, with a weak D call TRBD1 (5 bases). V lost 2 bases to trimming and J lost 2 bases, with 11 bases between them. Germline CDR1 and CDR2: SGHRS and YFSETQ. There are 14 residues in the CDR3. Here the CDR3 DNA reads TGCGCCAGCAGCTTACAGGACGGAGCCTACGAGCAGTACTTC. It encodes CASSLQDGAYEQYF.

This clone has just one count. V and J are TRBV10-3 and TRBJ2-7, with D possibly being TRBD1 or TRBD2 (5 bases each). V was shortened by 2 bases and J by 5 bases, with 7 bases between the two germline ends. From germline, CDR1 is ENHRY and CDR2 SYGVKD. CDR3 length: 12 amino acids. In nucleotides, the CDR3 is TGTGCCATCAGTGAGGGGGGTAACGAGCAGTACTTC. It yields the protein CAISEGGNEQYF.

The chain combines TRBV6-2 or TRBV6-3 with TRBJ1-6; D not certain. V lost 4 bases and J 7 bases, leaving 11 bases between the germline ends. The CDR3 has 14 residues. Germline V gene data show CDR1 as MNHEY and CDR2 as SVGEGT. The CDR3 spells CASSLSRINSPLHF. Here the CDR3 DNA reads TGTGCCAGCAGTTTATCTCGGATCAATTCACCCCTCCACTTT.

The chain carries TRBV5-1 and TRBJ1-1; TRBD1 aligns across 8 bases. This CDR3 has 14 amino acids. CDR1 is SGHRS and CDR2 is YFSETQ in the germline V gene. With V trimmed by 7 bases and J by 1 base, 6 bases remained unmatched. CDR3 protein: CASDPTGENTEAFF. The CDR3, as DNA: TGCGCCAGCGACCCGACAGGGGAGAACACTGAAGCTTTCTTT.

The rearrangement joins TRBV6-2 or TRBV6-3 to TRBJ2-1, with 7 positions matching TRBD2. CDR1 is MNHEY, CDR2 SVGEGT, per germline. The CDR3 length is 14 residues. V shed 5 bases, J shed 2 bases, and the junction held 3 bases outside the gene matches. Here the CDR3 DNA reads TGTGCCAGCAGTACCGGGGGGACCTACAATGAGCAGTTCTTC. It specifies CASSTGGTYNEQFF.

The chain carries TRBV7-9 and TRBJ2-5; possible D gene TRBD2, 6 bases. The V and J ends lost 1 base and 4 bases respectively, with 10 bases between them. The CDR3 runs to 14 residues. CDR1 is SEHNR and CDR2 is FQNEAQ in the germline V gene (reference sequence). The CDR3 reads CASSLGGERETQYF. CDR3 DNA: TGTGCCAGCAGCTTAGGCGGGGAGAGAGAGACCCAGTACTTC.

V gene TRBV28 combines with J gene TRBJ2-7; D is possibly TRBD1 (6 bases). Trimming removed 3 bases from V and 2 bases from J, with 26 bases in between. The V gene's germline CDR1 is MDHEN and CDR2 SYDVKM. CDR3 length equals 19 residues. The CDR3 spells CASSFMGHGARYATYEQYF. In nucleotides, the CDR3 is TGTGCCAGCAGTTTCATGGGACACGGGGCCCGATATGCTACCTACGAGCAGTACTTC.